The present T cell receptor (beta chain) was sequenced within a study of blood T cell repertoires in COVID-19. Turning to the study itself: T cells, B-cell-depleted T cells, or PBMCs provided the cDNA or gDNA that served as material.

Germline V gene data show CDR1 as MNHNY and CDR2 as SVGAGI (reference sequence). The CDR3 totals 16 residues. V was clipped by 5 bases and J by 6 bases; unmatched bases: 12. Only in-frame clones appear in the TCRdb table, and some are missing; sequencing was by immunoSEQ multiplex PCR. The data hold approximately 41,000 clones, with 70% to 90% observed a single time. Specimen: peripheral blood. The gene calls are TRBV6-6 and TRBJ2-2; TRBD2 agrees at 7 bases. The source is a human donor in a cohort sampled during active COVID-19. The CDR3 DNA reads TGTGCCAGCAGTGCAGAAGCGGGATATCCCCCCGGGGAGCTGTTTTTT. It yields the protein CASSAEAGYPPGELFF.